This TCR beta chain is drawn from a study of blood T cell repertoires in COVID-19. TCRdb keeps only in-frame clones here, not all; method: immunoSEQ multiplex PCR. The table includes roughly 180,000 clones, more than 70% detected once. The length of the CDR3 is 15 residues. Germline-derived CDR1 and CDR2 are MDHEN and SYDVKM. V shed 5 bases, J shed 1 base, and the junction held 7 bases outside the gene matches. The sample taken for sequencing was peripheral blood. This TCR was recovered from a woman aged 55-69 years with acute or convalescent COVID-19. V is TRBV28 and J is TRBJ1-1; TRBD1 matches at 7 bases. In DNA form, the CDR3 reads TGTGCCAGCAGTCCCTCGACAGGGAGGAACACTGAAGCTTTCTTT. The encoded protein is CASSPSTGRNTEAFF.